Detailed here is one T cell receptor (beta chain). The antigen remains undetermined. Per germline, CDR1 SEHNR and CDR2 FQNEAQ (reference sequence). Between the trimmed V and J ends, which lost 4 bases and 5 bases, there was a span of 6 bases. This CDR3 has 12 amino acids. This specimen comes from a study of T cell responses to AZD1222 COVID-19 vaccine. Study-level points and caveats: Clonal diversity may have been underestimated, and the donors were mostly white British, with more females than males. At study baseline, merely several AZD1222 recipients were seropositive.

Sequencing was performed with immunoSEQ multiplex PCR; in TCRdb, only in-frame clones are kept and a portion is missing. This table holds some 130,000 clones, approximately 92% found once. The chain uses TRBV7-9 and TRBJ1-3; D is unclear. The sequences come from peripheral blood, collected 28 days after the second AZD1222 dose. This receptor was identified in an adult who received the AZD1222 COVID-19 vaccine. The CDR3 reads CASSSPRNTIYF. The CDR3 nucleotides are TGTGCCAGCAGCTCCCCGAGAAACACCATATATTTT.